This T cell receptor beta chain came from a study of T cells in Graves' hyperthyroidism and ophthalmopathy. RNA transcripts gave rise to amplified TCR beta CDR3 regions. When the TCR CDR3 underwent first-round RT-PCR, the HTBI primer set was used. TCRdb reanalysed the multiplex PCR reads using MiXCR and keeps one entry per CDR3 protein. This table has around 280,000 distinct CDR3 sequences, roughly 15% appearing once. V was cut by 7 bases and J by 7 bases, with 16 bases left in between. Per the germline V gene, CDR1 is ENHRY and CDR2 is SYGVKD. The CDR3 has 13 amino acids. The specimen sequenced was blood. The sequence was collected from a woman in her 30s with Graves' hyperthyroidism that later progressed to Graves' ophthalmopathy. This chain connects TRBV10-3 to TRBJ1-1; D possibly corresponds to TRBD1 (6 bases). The CDR3 DNA reads TGTGCCATCATACGACGGGTAGGGGGTGAAGCTTTCTTT. Protein: CAIIRRVGGEAFF.